This paragraph reports one T cell receptor beta chain. The data belong to a study of shared clonotypes between healthy human individuals. Sequencing used immunoSEQ multiplex PCR; TCRdb keeps in-frame clones, though not all of them. The table lists about 2.5 million clones, under 95% of them singletons. The CDR3 is 14 residues long. Trimming took off 2 bases at V and 2 bases at J, with 4 bases between the two ends. Per the germline V gene, CDR1 is KGHSH and CDR2 is LQKENI. The sequenced sample consisted of naive CD4+ T cells from PBMCs. Indicated subset: CD45RA+ positively selected. The rearrangement uses TRBV18 and TRBJ2-6, with no clear D. The sequence derives from a man aged 18 to 35 in good health. Some clones in this sample may be carry-over from other donors' samples. CDR3 sequence reads: CASSPVTGANVLTF. Written as DNA, the CDR3 is TGTGCCAGCTCACCAGTAACTGGGGCCAACGTCCTGACTTTC.